Detailed here is one T cell receptor beta chain. Study processing details: Nucleated cell number was recorded as an estimate derived from reference gene primer amplification. Sequenced by immunoSEQ multiplex PCR; TCRdb stores in-frame clones only, minus some. V, J and clone size were drawn from that table, and D and trimming were deduced from the DNA. Of approximately 250,000 clones detected, approximately 83% appear once; the ten largest clones hold approximately 7%. Trimming took 2 bases from V and 3 from J, leaving 10 bases between them. The length of the CDR3 is 14 residues. Looked up from germline, CDR1 is SGHAT and CDR2 is FQNNGV. The record originates from a study of blood T cell repertoires in COVID-19. About the study: Donors in the United States, Italy and Spain gave samples during acute or convalescent COVID-19. Sample material is recorded as cDNA or gDNA derived from T cells, B-cell-depleted T cells, or PBMCs.

Sequenced material: peripheral blood. This clonotype was obtained from a woman in her forties or fifties with acute or convalescent COVID-19. V and J are TRBV11-2 and TRBJ1-1; D possibly corresponds to TRBD1 (6 bases). CDR3 DNA sequence: TGTGCCAGCAGCTTAACAGGGTCGGACACTGAAGCTTTCTTT. The encoded protein is CASSLTGSDTEAFF.